The source of this TCR beta chain is a study of control samples from healthy donors and cancer patients. The V and J ends lost 3 bases and 8 bases respectively, with 13 bases between them. Germline values: CDR1 LGHDT, CDR2 YNNKEL (reference sequence). The CDR3 is made up of 13 amino acids. Using immunoSEQ multiplex PCR, the repertoire was profiled, and TCRdb retains in-frame clones only, with some absent. This sample has around 95,000 clones; about 90% occur once, and the top ten carry about 18%. The sequenced material came from blood. The TCR was taken from a woman between 50 and 59 years old in good health. The chain recombines TRBV3-1 (or the pseudogene TRBV3-2) with TRBJ1-1, with D possibly matching TRBD1 (5 bases). CDR3 loop: CASSHLSGAEAFF. CDR3 coding DNA: TGTGCCAGCAGCCACCTGTCCGGGGCGGAAGCTTTCTTT.